One and the same sample provided the 15 T cell receptor beta chains below, sequenced in a study of shared clonotypes between healthy human individuals. The data were produced by immunoSEQ multiplex PCR, yet TCRdb's version contains in-frame clones alone and is incomplete. The repertoire holds roughly 2.6 million clones, with more than 90% as singletons. The specimen was naive CD4+ T cells sorted from blood. The subset here: CD45RA+ positively selected. The source of these receptors is a man aged 18 to 30 in good health.

The J gene is TRBJ2-5, the V gene TRBV9; D might be TRBD2 (5 bases). Germline V lookup: CDR1 SGDLS, CDR2 YYNGEE. The CDR3 has 14 residues. V lost 0 bases, J lost 1 base, and 7 bases lay in between. In DNA, the CDR3 is TGTGCCAGCAGCGTAGATAGCGTCCAAGAGACCCAGTACTTC. Its translation is CASSVDSVQETQYF.

The chain joins TRBV5-1 to TRBJ2-2; 8 bases align to TRBD2. The CDR3 loop spans 16 amino acids. The V segment lost 1 base and the J segment 4 bases; nucleotides outside the gene matches: 6. The germline gives CDR1 SGHRS, CDR2 YFSETQ. CDR3 DNA: TGCGCCAGCAGCTTGAACACCGGACTAGCCACCGGGGAGCTGTTTTTT. It translates to CASSLNTGLATGELFF. The entire variable domain, with the rest obtained from reference TRBV5-1 and TRBJ2-2, is as follows: KAGVTQTPRYLIKTRGQQVTLSCSPISGHRSVSWYQQTPGQGLQFLFEYFSETQRNKGNFPGRFSGRQFSNSRSEMNVSTLELGDSALYLCASSLNTGLATGELFFGEGSRLTVL.

V is TRBV30 and J is TRBJ2-4; D perhaps matches TRBD1 (5 bases). The CDR3 extends over 12 amino acids. With 2 bases removed from V and 8 bases from J, the gap between germline ends came to 10 bases. Germline V gives CDR1 GTSNPN, CDR2 SVGIG (reference sequence). The CDR3 loop reads CAWSQGADIQYF. Written as DNA, the CDR3 is TGTGCCTGGAGTCAAGGGGCGGACATTCAGTACTTC.

The gene calls are TRBV20-1 and TRBJ2-1; D not resolved. Trimming removed 8 bases at V and 7 bases at J, with 9 bases between. The CDR3 is 10 amino acids. Per germline, CDR1 DFQATT and CDR2 SNEGSKA (reference sequence). CDR3 protein: CSPTSNEQFF. The CDR3 DNA reads as TGCAGTCCCACGAGTAATGAGCAGTTCTTC.

V and J are TRBV27 and TRBJ2-4; 9 bases line up with TRBD1. There are 16 residues in the CDR3. V was pared by 3 bases and J by 3 bases, with 6 bases of the junction left unmatched. Germline V gene sequence: CDR1 MNHEY, CDR2 SMNVEV (reference sequence). This CDR3 reads CASSLDRGRGKNIQYF. The CDR3 DNA reads as TGTGCCAGCAGTTTGGACAGGGGCCGAGGCAAAAACATTCAGTACTTC.

Here the CDR3 DNA reads TGTGCCAGCAGCAGGCCCGGGCCGCCCGGGGAGCTGTTTTTT. It is translated as CASSRPGPPGELFF. The chain employs TRBV7-2 and TRBJ2-2; D gene uncertain. Per germline, CDR1 SGHTA and CDR2 FQGNSA. This CDR3 is 14 amino acids long. Trimming took 5 bases from V and 6 from J, leaving 13 bases between them.

J is TRBJ1-2 and V is TRBV6-5; D gene unclear. There are 15 residues in the CDR3. Trimming removed 5 bases at V and 0 bases at J, with 13 bases between. The germline V gene has CDR1 MNHEY and CDR2 SVGAGI. CDR3 sequence: CASSRSRGSNYGYTF. Here the CDR3 DNA reads TGTGCCAGCAGTCGCAGCCGGGGTTCTAACTATGGCTACACCTTC.

The chain is built from TRBV19 and TRBJ1-4, with D maybe TRBD1 (6 bases). Germline V gene data show CDR1 as LNHDA and CDR2 as SQIVND (reference sequence). V was cut by 6 bases and J by 4 bases, with 15 bases left in between. The CDR3 totals 15 residues. The DNA of the CDR3 is TGTGCCAGTAGGACTTCGGGGGCCCTTAATGAAAAACTGTTTTTT. It codes for CASRTSGALNEKLFF.

The chain couples TRBV6-1 to TRBJ1-1, with D maybe TRBD1 (5 bases). Germline V lookup: CDR1 MNHNS, CDR2 SASEGT. The CDR3 extends over 14 amino acids. Trimming left V 0 bases short and J 12 bases short, with 17 bases between. The CDR3 spells CASSEALRGDPTFF. The CDR3 bases are TGTGCCAGCAGTGAAGCGCTTCGGGGGGACCCGACTTTCTTT.

The chain links TRBV6-5 to TRBJ1-5; no firm D call. The length of the CDR3 is 15 residues. CDR1 MNHEY and CDR2 SVGAGI come from the germline V gene. Deletions cut 8 bases from V and 2 bases from J, with 16 bases between. CDR3 residues: CASARSSIGNQPQHF. The DNA of the CDR3 is TGTGCCAGCGCCAGGAGCTCTATTGGCAATCAGCCCCAGCATTTT.

The chain combines TRBV10-3 with TRBJ1-2; D unclear. V was clipped by 3 bases and J by 2 bases, with 13 bases between them. This CDR3 is 15 amino acids long. Germline CDR1 ENHRY, CDR2 SYGVKD. The DNA of the CDR3 is TGTGCCATCAGTGACGTGGACCGCCCGAACTATGGCTACACCTTC. Encoded protein: CAISDVDRPNYGYTF.

In its sample, this clone was seen a few times. The J gene is TRBJ1-1, the V gene TRBV2; 7 bases are shared with TRBD1. This CDR3 has 13 residues. With 5 bases clipped from V and 12 bases from J, the junction kept 12 bases outside the gene matches. Germline V gene lookup returns CDR1 SNHLY and CDR2 FYNNEI. In DNA, the CDR3 is TGTGCCAGCAGTTCCGGTGCAGGGGGAATGACTTTCTTT. Amino acids: CASSSGAGGMTFF.

In DNA, the CDR3 is TGCGCCAGCGGCCGGACCGGCTTCTACGAGCAGTACTTC. Translation gives CASGRTGFYEQYF. The chain links TRBV5-1 to TRBJ2-7; D unclear. This CDR3 comprises 13 residues. CDR1 is SGHRS, CDR2 YFSETQ, per germline. Deletions cut 7 bases from V and 3 bases from J, with 14 bases between.

The chain uses TRBV7-9 and TRBJ2-5, with D unresolved. The CDR3 totals 15 residues. Germline V CDR1 and CDR2: SEHNR, FQNEAQ (reference sequence). Deletions cut 4 bases from V and 2 bases from J, with 14 bases between. The CDR3 DNA follows: TGTGCCAGCAGCTCAACGGGCTACCCACAAGAGACCCAGTACTTC. Its translation: CASSSTGYPQETQYF.

The V and J genes are TRBV6-1 and TRBJ2-7; D is possibly TRBD1 (5 bases). The germline gives CDR1 MNHNS, CDR2 SASEGT. V shed 1 base and J shed 4 bases, with 8 bases lying between them. The CDR3 extends over 13 amino acids. The CDR3 loop reads CASSEDRMYEQYF. In nucleotides, the CDR3 is TGTGCCAGCAGTGAAGACAGGATGTACGAGCAGTACTTC.